This entry lists 8 T cell receptor beta chains sequenced from one sample in a study of blood T cell repertoires in COVID-19. Sequencing used immunoSEQ multiplex PCR; TCRdb keeps in-frame clones, though not all of them. This table has approximately 190,000 clones, 70% to 90% appearing once. Sequences were obtained from peripheral blood. The source is a woman aged 40 to 49 who had recovered from COVID-19.

The chain joins TRBV19 to TRBJ2-7; 8 nucleotides align to TRBD1. V lost 4 bases and J lost 0; bases outside the gene matches: 2. The CDR3 spans 14 residues. CDR1 LNHDA and CDR2 SQIVND come from the germline V gene (reference sequence). Here the CDR3 DNA reads TGTGCCAGTAGTAGAGGACAGGGCTCCTACGAGCAGTACTTC. Encoded protein: CASSRGQGSYEQYF.

The chain couples TRBV19 to TRBJ2-5; D remains ambiguous. Germline V CDR1 and CDR2: LNHDA, SQIVND (reference sequence). V dropped 6 bases and J dropped 4 bases, with 12 bases sitting between them. The CDR3 spans 13 residues. The CDR3 bases are TGTGCCAGTAGACTGACAACCCTAGAGACCCAGTACTTC. As protein: CASRLTTLETQYF.

The chain couples TRBV10-3 to TRBJ2-1; 10 bases line up with TRBD1. There are 15 residues in the CDR3. V lost 5 bases and J lost 8; bases outside the gene matches: 9. Germline V gene lookup returns CDR1 ENHRY and CDR2 SYGVKD. Here the CDR3 reads CAISPGQGTSDEQFF. CDR3 nucleotide sequence: TGTGCCATCAGTCCGGGACAGGGGACCTCGGATGAGCAGTTCTTC.

The genes are TRBV28 and TRBJ2-2; D may be TRBD1 (6 bases). Per germline, CDR1 MDHEN and CDR2 SYDVKM. This CDR3 has 13 amino acids. V gave up 6 bases and J gave up 6 bases, with 11 bases separating them. The CDR3: CASRQGNPGELFF. The CDR3 DNA reads TGTGCCAGCAGACAGGGTAACCCCGGGGAGCTGTTTTTT.

The chain employs TRBV14 and TRBJ2-4, with D possibly TRBD1 on 6 matching bases. Looked up from germline, CDR1 is SGHDN and CDR2 is FVKESK. The CDR3 is 17 residues long. The V and J ends lost 1 base and 7 bases respectively, with 20 bases between them. The CDR3 here is CASSQVAGRGEWNIQYF. The CDR3 nucleotides read TGTGCCAGCAGCCAAGTGGCGGGCAGGGGAGAATGGAACATTCAGTACTTC. Using reference TRBV14 and TRBJ2-4 for the parts outside the CDR3, the full variable domain is EAGVTQFPSHSVIEKGQTVTLRCDPISGHDNLYWYRRVMGKEIKFLLHFVKESKQDESGMPNNRFLAERTGGTYSTLKVQPAELEDSGVYFCASSQVAGRGEWNIQYFGAGTRLSVL.

The V call is TRBV5-1, the J call TRBJ2-7, with 10 bases fitting TRBD1. The junction had 6 bases not matched to a gene; V was cut back by 4 bases and J by 5 bases. Germline V CDR1 and CDR2: SGHRS, YFSETQ. The CDR3 runs 14 residues. CDR3 protein: CASSIGQGGNEQYF. The DNA for the CDR3 is TGCGCCAGCAGCATCGGACAGGGGGGAAACGAGCAGTACTTC.

The rearrangement uses TRBV5-1 and TRBJ2-7, with D possibly matching TRBD2 (5 bases). The CDR3 length is 16 residues. Trimming stripped 0 bases from V and 0 bases from J, with 13 bases between. Germline loops: CDR1 SGHRS, CDR2 YFSETQ. In DNA form, the CDR3 reads TGCGCCAGCAGCTTGGAATTGCGGGTTACCTCCTACGAGCAGTACTTC. This encodes CASSLELRVTSYEQYF.

This chain joins TRBV7-9 and TRBJ1-1; 12 bases line up with TRBD1. J was trimmed by 4 bases and V by 8 bases; bases with no gene match: 2. This CDR3 contains 13 residues. CDR1 is SEHNR and CDR2 is FQNEAQ in the germline V gene (reference sequence). For the CDR3, the DNA is TGTGCCAGCTGGGGACAGGGGGCCACTGAAGCTTTCTTT. Protein product: CASWGQGATEAFF.